This T cell receptor beta chain was identified in a study of cytomegalovirus exposure and HLA in healthy donors. Study results and limitations: It emerged from a later analysis that several of the most significant clusters appeared to be linked to common viral pathogens.

With respect to this clone: Its antigen is still unknown. At one of its ends the junction is not consistent with the germline gene, which may arise from a read error.

Both 60 Vbeta primers and 13 Jbeta primers went into the PCR. Data came from immunoSEQ multiplex PCR; TCRdb stores just in-frame clones and leaves some out. The sample has fewer than 200,000 clones, about three quarters seen once. Germline V gene data show CDR1 as SGHDT and CDR2 as YYEEEE. CDR3 size: 19 residues. This clonotype was obtained from a female donor in good health and CMV-seronegative. The chain uses TRBV5-6 and TRBJ2-6; TRBD1 is a possible D gene (6 bases). Source material: PBMCs. The CDR3 reads CASSSRGRGWSAGANGLTF. The DNA of the CDR3 is TGTGCCAGCAGCTCTCGGGGCAGGGGCTGGTCGGCTGGGGCCAACGGCCTGACTTTC.